The rows below give T cell receptor beta chains drawn from one sample of a study of blood T cell repertoires in COVID-19. TCRdb's copy holds only in-frame clones and misses some; the assay was immunoSEQ multiplex PCR. The sample consists of approximately 150,000 clones, 85% of them appearing once. The sequencing input was peripheral blood. These receptors all stem from a human donor with acute or convalescent COVID-19. The donor label of this sample is uncertain. The CDR3 runs from the conserved cysteine through the conserved F or W. D genes are given only for firm matches. Size values are once, few and many counts, or a class for expanded clones, and some rows have none.

v_call	j_call	clone_size	d_call	cdr3_nt	cdr3_aa
TRBV5-1	TRBJ2-1	.	.	TGCGCCAGCAGCTTGGGGAGCGGAGGCTCCTACAATGAGCAGTTCTTC	CASSLGSGGSYNEQFF
TRBV19	TRBJ1-2	.	.	TGTGCCAGTAGTTGGCAGGGGTCTAACTATGGCTACACCTTC	CASSWQGSNYGYTF
TRBV6-5	TRBJ2-2	.	TRBD1	TGTGCCAGCAGGCCTCGGACAGGGCGTACCGGGGAGCTGTTTTTT	CASRPRTGRTGELFF
TRBV11-2	TRBJ1-1	few	.	TGTGCCAGCAGCTTAGATTTAGCGGTGGATGAAGCTTTCTTT	CASSLDLAVDEAFF
TRBV4-2	TRBJ1-6	.	.	TGTGCCAGCAGCCAAGCCGGGTCCCCCTATAATTCACCCCTCCACTTT	CASSQAGSPYNSPLHF
TRBV27	TRBJ2-2	.	.	TGTGCCAGCAGATACTCCACCGGGGAGCTGTTTTTT	CASRYSTGELFF
TRBV24-1	TRBJ1-2	few	.	TGTGCCACCAGTAGTGGAGGGAGCTACGGCTACACCTTC	CATSSGGSYGYTF
TRBV6-4	TRBJ2-6	.	.	TGTGCCAGCAGTGTAGGGGGCTCTGGGGCCAACGTCCTGACTTTC	CASSVGGSGANVLTF
TRBV28	TRBJ2-1	.	.	TGTGCCAGCAGGTGGGACACCGGAGGTCTCAATGAGCAGTTCTTC	CASRWDTGGLNEQFF
TRBV30	TRBJ1-2	once	.	TGTGCCTGGAGTGGCTCCAGGGATGGCTACACCTTC	CAWSGSRDGYTF
TRBV27	TRBJ1-6	few	.	TGTGCCAGCAGTTTATCGGCAACAGGGTCTTACTATAATTCACCCCTCCACTTT	CASSLSATGSYYNSPLHF
TRBV15	TRBJ2-7	few	TRBD1	TGTGCCACCAGCAGAGGCGGGACAGGGGGCTACGAGCAGTACTTC	CATSRGGTGGYEQYF
TRBV4-3	TRBJ2-1	.	TRBD2	TGCGCCAGCAGCCAAGAGGGAGCGGGAGGGTACAATGAGCAGTTCTTC	CASSQEGAGGYNEQFF
TRBV6-5	TRBJ2-7	.	TRBD2	TGTGCCAGCAGTTACTCCCCGGGGGGGTCCTACGAGCAGTACTTC	CASSYSPGGSYEQYF
TRBV28	TRBJ2-5	.	.	TGTGCCAGCAGTTTATCAGGGGGGCGAGGGCAAGAGACCCAGTACTTC	CASSLSGGRGQETQYF
TRBV7-2	TRBJ2-1	once	.	TGTGCCAGCAGCTTAGGAAGCGGTGGGGACTACAATGAGCAGTTCTTC	CASSLGSGGDYNEQFF
TRBV6-2/TRBV6-3	TRBJ1-5	.	.	TGTGCCAGCAGCCTTCAGGGGTCATATCAGCCCCAGCATTTT	CASSLQGSYQPQHF
TRBV4-3	TRBJ2-1	.	TRBD2	TGCGCCAGCACCGTACTAGCGGGAGGGTCCTACAATGAGCAGTTCTTC	CASTVLAGGSYNEQFF
TRBV30	TRBJ1-1	few	.	TGTGCCTGGAGTGTAGGAGGGTTGAACACTGAAGCTTTCTTT	CAWSVGGLNTEAFF
TRBV19	TRBJ2-2	.	TRBD2	TGTGCCAGTAGTATATATGGAGTTTTAGCGGGGGACTGGGCCGGGGAGCTGTTTTTT	CASSIYGVLAGDWAGELFF
TRBV18	TRBJ2-1	.	TRBD1	TGTGCCAGCTCCCTTCGGGACAGGGTCGTAAAGGATGAGCAGTTCTTC	CASSLRDRVVKDEQFF
TRBV6-5	TRBJ2-1	.	.	TGTGCCAGCAGTTACGACAGCCCTAGTGGGCAGTTCTTC	CASSYDSPSGQFF
TRBV28	TRBJ1-1	once	TRBD1	TGTGCCAGCACCCAAGGAGGAGGACAGGGGGACACTGAAGCTTTCTTT	CASTQGGGQGDTEAFF
TRBV29-1	TRBJ2-7	.	.	TGCAGCGTTGGAGAGGGGCTGAAGGAGCAGTACTTC	CSVGEGLKEQYF
TRBV3-1/TRBV3-2	TRBJ1-5	.	.	TGTGCCAGCAGCCATATTAATCAGCCCCAGCATTTT	CASSHINQPQHF
TRBV5-1	TRBJ2-2	.	TRBD1	TGCGCCAGCAGCTTGGATGCTAGGGGGCACACCGGGGAGCTGTTTTTT	CASSLDARGHTGELFF
TRBV4-3	TRBJ1-6	few	.	TGCGCCAGCAGCCAAGTCCCAGGGGAGGGTTCACCCCTCCACTTT	CASSQVPGEGSPLHF
TRBV5-5	TRBJ2-1	.	TRBD2	TGTGCCAGCAGCTTGGCCGCATCGGGAGGGACCTACAATGAGCAGTTCTTC	CASSLAASGGTYNEQFF
TRBV28	TRBJ2-3	.	.	TGTGCCAGCAGTTTAGACAGATCCACAGATACGCAGTATTTT	CASSLDRSTDTQYF
TRBV24-1	TRBJ1-5	.	TRBD1	TGTGCCACCAGTGAGGGGACAGGGGAGGAGGCCAATCAGCCCCAGCATTTT	CATSEGTGEEANQPQHF
TRBV24-1	TRBJ1-1	.	TRBD1	TGTGCCACCAGTGCAACAACAGGGGGAGGGAACACTGAAGCTTTCTTT	CATSATTGGGNTEAFF
TRBV4-1	TRBJ2-2	once	.	TGCGCCAGCAGGCTGGGGGGTTCGAACACCGGGGAGCTGTTTTTT	CASRLGGSNTGELFF
TRBV19	TRBJ2-5	.	TRBD2	TGTGCCAGTAGCCAGGGACTAGCGGGAGTGGAGACCCAGTACTTC	CASSQGLAGVETQYF
TRBV29-1	TRBJ1-3	few	.	TGCAGCGTGGGGATCGGGGGGACTGGAAACACCATATATTTT	CSVGIGGTGNTIYF
TRBV18	TRBJ2-5	.	TRBD1	TGTGCCAGCTCCCCGGGGACAGCAGAGACCCAGTACTTC	CASSPGTAETQYF
TRBV27	TRBJ2-3	.	TRBD2	TGTGCCAGCAGTCCCTGGGGGGGAGGCACAGATACGCAGTATTTT	CASSPWGGGTDTQYF
TRBV6-2/TRBV6-3	TRBJ2-3	.	.	TGTGCCAGCAGTTACTCTAGCCTTCAAAACACAGATACGCAGTATTTT	CASSYSSLQNTDTQYF
TRBV4-3	TRBJ1-2	.	TRBD1	TGCGCCAGCAGCCAACCGGGACAGGGATTTTATGGCTACACCTTC	CASSQPGQGFYGYTF
TRBV4-1	TRBJ1-1	.	.	TGCGCCAGCAGCCAAGATCCCCGGGAGAACACTGAAGCTTTCTTT	CASSQDPRENTEAFF
TRBV20-1	TRBJ2-1	.	.	TGCAGTGCTAGAAATCGGAATGAGCAGTTCTTC	CSARNRNEQFF
TRBV7-2	TRBJ1-1	.	.	TGTGCCAGCAGCTCATACAGGGTAGGCACTGAAGCTTTCTTT	CASSSYRVGTEAFF
TRBV7-2	TRBJ2-2	once	TRBD1	TGTGCCAGCAGCTTGGTGGGGAAACCGGGACAGGGAGGCCGCGGGGAGCTGTTTTTT	CASSLVGKPGQGGRGELFF
TRBV4-3	TRBJ1-1	.	.	TGCGCCAGCAGCCAAGAACCGAACAAGAACACTGAAGCTTTCTTT	CASSQEPNKNTEAFF
TRBV2	TRBJ2-5	.	.	TGTGCCAGCAGTGAACTTATCGTCCAAGAGACCCAGTACTTC	CASSELIVQETQYF
TRBV2	TRBJ2-7	.	.	TGTGCCAGCAGTGCCGAACGGGGATCAACCTACGAGCAGTACTTC	CASSAERGSTYEQYF
TRBV19	TRBJ2-5	few	TRBD2	TGTGCCAGTAGTTACCTAGCGGGAGGCGAGACCCAGTACTTC	CASSYLAGGETQYF
TRBV2	TRBJ2-1	.	TRBD2	TGTGCCAGCATTAATAGCGGGAGAAACAATGAGCAGTTCTTC	CASINSGRNNEQFF
TRBV2	TRBJ2-2	.	TRBD2	TGTGCCAGCAGAGGGACTACCGCGAACACCGGGGAGCTGTTTTTT	CASRGTTANTGELFF
TRBV28	TRBJ1-5	once	TRBD1	TGTGCCAGCAGTTTAGACCGGGACAGGCAATATAGCAATCAGCCCCAGCATTTT	CASSLDRDRQYSNQPQHF
TRBV7-9	TRBJ1-6	.	.	TGTGCCAGCAGCTTAGCCCCGTATAATTCACCCCTCCACTTT	CASSLAPYNSPLHF
TRBV12-3/TRBV12-4	TRBJ1-5	few	.	TGTGCCAGCAGTTTAGGCCAGAATCAGCCCCAGCATTTT	CASSLGQNQPQHF
TRBV19	TRBJ1-1	.	TRBD1	TGTGCCAGTAGTACCCGACAGGGGGGCACTGAAGCTTTCTTT	CASSTRQGGTEAFF